This T cell receptor (beta chain) is from a study of T cells after yellow fever vaccination. Whole-study findings and limits: Only a minor proportion of clonotypes was detected across both CD4 and CD8 compartments. Abundant clonotypes from the bulk population could have been carried over as contaminants into FACS-sorted repertoires. After the booster, about 95% of CD4 and approximately 87% of CD8 primary-response clones were re-detected.

The CDR3 has 13 residues. Germline V gives CDR1 DFQATT, CDR2 SNEGSKA (reference sequence). V lost 6 bases, J lost 1 base, and 10 bases lay in between. A universal primer site and UMIs were added as TCR cDNA was made by 5'RACE template switching. TCRdb called the 5' RACE reads again in MiXCR, with one record for every CDR3 protein. The data hold some 420,000 distinct CDR3 sequences, with approximately 19% observed a single time. On this clonotype: Its antigen is as yet unknown.

The V and J genes are TRBV20-1 and TRBJ1-5; D gene unclear. The sample in question was PBMCs, obtained before the yellow fever booster vaccination. The receptor's source is a man younger than 35 who received the YFV17D yellow fever vaccine. CDR3 bases: TGCAGTGCACCCGGACGGAGCAATCAGCCCCAGCATTTT. Translation gives CSAPGRSNQPQHF.